This TCR beta chain was found in a study of blood T cell repertoires in COVID-19. CDR3 length equals 14 residues. V lost 7 bases and J 0 bases, leaving 13 bases between the germline ends. CDR1 LNHDA and CDR2 SQIVND come from the germline V gene (reference sequence). Original data processing: Quantification of nucleated cells was approximated via reference gene primer amplification. TCRdb's table, derived via immunoSEQ multiplex PCR, lists solely in-frame clones and lacks some. The V and J calls and clone size are taken from that table; D and trimming were inferred from the DNA. The sample lists 150,000 to 200,000 clones, roughly 74% seen once, with approximately 13% in the top ten.

Sequencing was done on a sample of peripheral blood. The chain combines TRBV19 with TRBJ2-7; D is perhaps TRBD2 (5 bases). This TCR was sampled from a woman of 80 years or more with acute or convalescent COVID-19. The CDR3 DNA reads as TGTGCCAGTAAAACGACGGGGAGCTCCTACGAGCAGTACTTC. Residues: CASKTTGSSYEQYF.